A selection of T cell receptor beta chains follows, all from one sample in a study of T cells in Graves' hyperthyroidism and ophthalmopathy. Each CDR3 protein is one row after TCRdb ran MiXCR on the multiplex PCR reads. The sample carries around 690,000 distinct CDR3 sequences, around 20% recorded once. Sequencing used blood. These receptors all stem from a man aged 30-40 years with Graves' ophthalmopathy. CDR3s include the opening cysteine and the closing phenylalanine or tryptophan. The D gene is left open where the match is weak. Some rows mark clone size as missing; the rest say once, few, many or name a class of expanded clone.

clone_size j_call d_call v_call cdr3_aa cdr3_nt
- TRBJ2-7 - TRBV12-3/TRBV12-4 CASSLQGAPYEQYF TGTGCCAGCTCCCTCCAGGGAGCCCCTTACGAGCAGTACTTC
- TRBJ1-2 - TRBV20-1 CSALGRTYGYTF TGCAGTGCCCTTGGACGGACCTATGGCTACACCTTC
many TRBJ2-7 TRBD1 TRBV20-1 CSARDLFGTGANTIGEQYF TGCAGTGCTAGAGATCTCTTCGGGACAGGGGCGAATACTATTGGCGAGCAGTACTTC
many TRBJ2-5 TRBD2 TRBV12-3/TRBV12-4 CASSLARGRQTGETQYF TGTGCCAGCAGTTTAGCGCGGGGGAGACAGACCGGAGAGACCCAGTACTTC
- TRBJ2-5 - TRBV7-6 CASSLAQGLGETQYF TGTGCCAGCAGCTTAGCCCAGGGCTTAGGGGAGACCCAGTACTTC
few TRBJ2-1 - TRBV12-3/TRBV12-4 CASSPLGVSYNEQFF TGTGCCAGCAGTCCCTTAGGAGTTTCCTACAATGAGCAGTTCTTC
- TRBJ1-1 TRBD1 TRBV7-9 CASSSRQGHTEAFF TGTGCCAGCAGCTCACGACAGGGGCACACTGAAGCTTTCTTT
- TRBJ2-7 TRBD1 TRBV29-1 CSVEPGQGAFEQYF TGCAGCGTTGAACCGGGACAGGGGGCGTTCGAGCAGTACTTC
- TRBJ2-1 - TRBV6-1 CASKSTREPPSSYNEQFF TGTGCCAGCAAGTCGACACGGGAGCCTCCGAGCTCCTACAATGAGCAGTTCTTC
- TRBJ2-1 - TRBV20-1 CSEGVPLHNEQFF TGCAGTGAGGGGGTCCCGCTCCACAATGAGCAGTTCTTC
- TRBJ2-3 TRBD2 TRBV7-7 CASSETRGGTDTQYF TGTGCTAGCAGCGAAACCCGGGGGGGGACAGATACGCAGTATTTT
many TRBJ1-1 - TRBV6-1 CATRRGTATEAFF TGTGCCACCCGGAGAGGAACTGCCACTGAAGCTTTCTTT
- TRBJ2-1 - TRBV27 CASSLKSGYNEQFF TGTGCCAGCAGTTTAAAGTCAGGGTACAATGAGCAGTTCTTC
- TRBJ2-2 - TRBV27 CASKGASGPGTGELFF TGTGCCAGCAAGGGGGCTAGCGGACCAGGGACCGGGGAGCTGTTTTTT
- TRBJ2-7 TRBD1 TRBV28 CASSLLDRGGEQYF TGTGCCAGCAGTTTACTGGACAGGGGGGGCGAGCAGTACTTC
- TRBJ2-2 - TRBV7-3 CASSSTPWDGELFF TGTGCCAGCAGCTCGACACCGTGGGACGGGGAGCTGTTTTTT
- TRBJ2-7 TRBD1 TRBV6-1 CASSSLGTGSSYEQYF TGTGCCAGCAGTTCCTTAGGGACAGGGAGCTCCTACGAGCAGTACTTC
many TRBJ2-7 TRBD2 TRBV28 CASSLGNSGSFNGFGPYEQYF TGTGCCAGCAGCCTCGGAAATAGCGGGAGTTTTAACGGGTTCGGCCCCTACGAGCAGTACTTC
many TRBJ2-7 - TRBV5-5 CASTSGRGISYEQYF TGTGCCAGCACCTCGGGACGGGGGATCTCCTACGAGCAGTACTTC
few TRBJ2-2 TRBD1 TRBV29-1 CSVEDRSRQGRPNTGELFF TGCAGCGTTGAAGATCGATCCCGACAGGGTAGGCCGAACACCGGGGAGCTGTTTTTT
once TRBJ1-5 - TRBV4-1 CASSQAGFQPQHF TGCGCCAGCAGCCAAGCCGGATTTCAGCCCCAGCATTTT
- TRBJ2-3 - TRBV11-3 CASSYFGTDTQYF TGTGCCAGCTCGTATTTCGGCACAGATACGCAGTATTTT
few TRBJ2-1 TRBD1 TRBV7-9 CASSSQGAGNEQFF TGTGCCAGCAGCTCTCAGGGGGCAGGGAATGAGCAGTTCTTC
- TRBJ2-7 TRBD2 TRBV2 CASSEAPLAGVYEQYF TGTGCCAGCAGTGAAGCCCCCCTAGCGGGAGTCTACGAGCAGTACTTC
few TRBJ1-1 - TRBV9 CASSEGWGHTEAFF TGTGCCAGCAGCGAGGGGTGGGGGCACACTGAAGCTTTCTTT
- TRBJ1-5 TRBD1 TRBV6-2/TRBV6-3 CASSPSGGNNQPQHF TGTGCCAGCAGTCCGTCAGGGGGCAACAATCAGCCCCAGCATTTT
many TRBJ1-1 TRBD1 TRBV12-3/TRBV12-4 CASTLTGANTEAFF TGTGCCAGCACCTTAACAGGGGCGAACACTGAAGCTTTCTTT
- TRBJ1-2 TRBD1 TRBV7-2 CASTRGQPYGYTF TGTGCCAGCACCCGGGGACAGCCCTATGGCTACACCTTC
few TRBJ1-6 - TRBV28 CASSSLPYNSPLHF TGTGCCAGCAGCTCCCTCCCATATAATTCACCCCTCCACTTT
- TRBJ1-1 - TRBV6-1 CASSWGGNTEAFF TGTGCCAGCAGTTGGGGAGGGAACACTGAAGCTTTCTTT
- TRBJ1-2 TRBD1 TRBV12-3/TRBV12-4 CASRFTDRGAGYTF TGTGCCAGCAGATTCACGGACAGGGGCGCTGGCTACACCTTC
many TRBJ2-1 - TRBV30 CAWLRDSNEQFF TGTGCCTGGTTGCGAGATAGCAATGAGCAGTTCTTC
- TRBJ1-5 - TRBV6-1 CASIKSEGNQPQHF TGTGCCAGCATAAAATCAGAGGGTAATCAGCCCCAGCATTTT
- TRBJ1-3 - TRBV20-1 CSARDDESGNTIYF TGCAGTGCTAGAGATGACGAATCTGGAAACACCATATATTTT
few TRBJ2-6 - TRBV19 CASSPPGRPSGANVLTF TGTGCCAGTAGTCCACCCGGCAGGCCCTCTGGGGCCAACGTCCTGACTTTC
many TRBJ1-1 - TRBV6-1 CASSKQGHTEAFF TGTGCCAGCAGCAAACAGGGACACACTGAAGCTTTCTTT
many TRBJ1-1 TRBD1 TRBV2 CASRPGTVIMSTEAFF TGTGCCAGCAGACCGGGGACAGTGATAATGAGCACTGAAGCTTTCTTT
- TRBJ2-7 - TRBV6-2/TRBV6-3 CASRTDGPTAQYF TGTGCCAGCAGGACCGACGGACCGACCGCGCAGTACTTC
- TRBJ2-7 - TRBV20-1 CSARDPGTSPSYEQYF TGCAGTGCTAGAGATCCAGGGACCTCGCCGTCCTACGAGCAGTACTTC
many TRBJ1-1 - TRBV30 CAWSVIGGTEAFF TGTGCCTGGAGTGTTATAGGGGGCACTGAAGCTTTCTTT
many TRBJ1-1 - TRBV6-1 CASSEGGQNTEAFF TGTGCCAGCAGTGAAGGAGGACAGAACACTGAAGCTTTCTTT
few TRBJ2-7 TRBD1 TRBV6-9 CASSYSKGTGSYEQYF TGTGCCAGCAGTTATTCAAAGGGGACAGGGTCCTACGAGCAGTACTTC
many TRBJ1-1 TRBD1 TRBV6-1 CASRDRDRDAEAFF TGTGCCAGCAGAGACCGGGACAGGGATGCTGAAGCTTTCTTT
- TRBJ2-5 TRBD2 TRBV24-1 CATSDKGGGLGTQYF TGTGCCACCAGTGACAAAGGCGGGGGGCTAGGGACCCAGTACTTC
few TRBJ2-3 - TRBV2 CASSEGAPSTDTQYF TGTGCCAGCAGTGAAGGAGCCCCTAGCACAGATACGCAGTATTTT
- TRBJ2-7 TRBD1 TRBV27 CASSLLRSTGGVYEQYF TGTGCCAGCAGTTTACTAAGAAGTACAGGGGGAGTCTACGAGCAGTACTTC
- TRBJ1-2 - TRBV30 CAWSVGEDYGYTF TGTGCCTGGAGTGTAGGGGAAGACTATGGCTACACCTTC
many TRBJ1-6 TRBD1 TRBV12-3/TRBV12-4 CASTLGQVNSPLHF TGTGCCAGCACCCTCGGACAGGTTAATTCACCCCTCCACTTT
- TRBJ1-1 - TRBV7-3 CASSLMGGQNTEAFF TGTGCCAGCAGCTTAATGGGGGGACAGAACACTGAAGCTTTCTTT
many TRBJ2-7 - TRBV28 CASGRPGVSYEQYF TGTGCCAGCGGGAGACCGGGAGTCTCCTACGAGCAGTACTTC
few TRBJ1-2 TRBD1 TRBV20-1 CSATTGTDYGYTF TGCAGTGCTACGACAGGGACCGACTATGGCTACACCTTC
few TRBJ2-7 TRBD2 TRBV28 CASSLRPSSGTYEQYF TGTGCCAGCAGTCTCAGACCGTCTAGCGGAACCTACGAGCAGTACTTC
- TRBJ2-7 - TRBV6-1 CASSTPLGQPYEQYF TGTGCCAGCAGCACTCCCCTAGGGCAACCCTACGAGCAGTACTTC
many TRBJ2-1 - TRBV19 CASSIALSSYNEQFF TGTGCCAGTAGTATAGCGTTGAGCTCCTACAATGAGCAGTTCTTC
many TRBJ2-7 TRBD2 TRBV29-1 CSVVPAGGGYEQYF TGCAGCGTCGTGCCAGCGGGAGGGGGGTACGAGCAGTACTTC
many TRBJ1-1 - TRBV11-2 CASSLDLGENTEAFF TGTGCCAGCAGCTTAGATCTGGGGGAGAACACTGAAGCTTTCTTT
- TRBJ2-5 TRBD2 TRBV7-2 CASSSGGGGRETQYF TGTGCCAGCAGTTCGGGGGGCGGGGGGCGGGAGACCCAGTACTTC
- TRBJ1-5 - TRBV25-1 CASSEHPRDNQPQHF TGTGCCAGCAGTGAACATCCCAGGGACAATCAGCCCCAGCATTTT